What follows describes a single T cell receptor beta chain. Its antigen remains unidentified. Expressed TCRB transcripts were sequenced because the entire RNA isolate underwent reverse transcription. Assay used: immunoSEQ multiplex PCR; TCRdb lists only in-frame clones, some missing. The profile shows hundreds of thousands of clones, about 14% of them singletons. In germline, CDR1 is KGHSH, CDR2 LQKENI. With V trimmed by 5 bases and J by 1 base, 7 bases remained unmatched. The CDR3 length is 16 residues. This sample was included in a study of beta chain features in type 1 diabetes. Study-wide context: There were around 110 million sorted cells examined across all samples. Study results and limitations: Moderate yet significant TCRB CDR3 shortening was seen in Type 1 diabetes patients in all four CD4+ subsets.

The sequence derives from a woman in her forties in good health. The gene calls are TRBV18 and TRBJ2-3; 9 nucleotides agree with TRBD2. The sequenced sample was naive CD4+ T cells from blood. The CDR3 loop reads CASSVLGTSRTDTQYF. CDR3 in DNA: TGTGCCAGCTCAGTCCTCGGGACTAGCCGCACAGATACGCAGTATTTT.